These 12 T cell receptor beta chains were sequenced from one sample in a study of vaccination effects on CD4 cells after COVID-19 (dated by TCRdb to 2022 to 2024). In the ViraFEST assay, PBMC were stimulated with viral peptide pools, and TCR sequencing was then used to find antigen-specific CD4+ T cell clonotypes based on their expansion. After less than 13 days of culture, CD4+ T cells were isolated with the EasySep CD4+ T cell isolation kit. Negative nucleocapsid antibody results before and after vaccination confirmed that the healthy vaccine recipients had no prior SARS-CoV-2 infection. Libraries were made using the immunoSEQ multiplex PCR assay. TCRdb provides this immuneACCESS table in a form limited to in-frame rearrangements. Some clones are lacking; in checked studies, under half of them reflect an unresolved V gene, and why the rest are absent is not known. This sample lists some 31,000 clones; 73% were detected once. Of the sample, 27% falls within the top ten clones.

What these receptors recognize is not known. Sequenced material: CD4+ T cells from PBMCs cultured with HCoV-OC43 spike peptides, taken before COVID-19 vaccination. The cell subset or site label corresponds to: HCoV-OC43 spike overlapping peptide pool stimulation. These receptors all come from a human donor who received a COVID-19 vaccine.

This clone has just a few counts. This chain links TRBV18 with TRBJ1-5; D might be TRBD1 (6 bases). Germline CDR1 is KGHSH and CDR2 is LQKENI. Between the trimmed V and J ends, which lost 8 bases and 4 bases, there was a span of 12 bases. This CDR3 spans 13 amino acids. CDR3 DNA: TGTGCCAGCGCGGGGGCGCGAAATCAGCCCCAGCATTTT. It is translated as CASAGARNQPQHF.

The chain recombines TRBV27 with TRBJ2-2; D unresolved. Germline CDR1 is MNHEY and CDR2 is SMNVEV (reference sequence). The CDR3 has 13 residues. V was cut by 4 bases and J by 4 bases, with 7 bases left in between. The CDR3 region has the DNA TGTGCCAGCAGTTACTACTTCACCGGGGAGCTGTTTTTT. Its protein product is CASSYYFTGELFF.

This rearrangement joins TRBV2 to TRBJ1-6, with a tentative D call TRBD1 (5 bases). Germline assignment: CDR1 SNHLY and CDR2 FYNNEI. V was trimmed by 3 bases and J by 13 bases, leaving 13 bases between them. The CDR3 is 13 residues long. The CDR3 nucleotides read TGTGCCAGCAGTGACTTTCCAGGGACCCCCCTCCACTTT. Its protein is CASSDFPGTPLHF.

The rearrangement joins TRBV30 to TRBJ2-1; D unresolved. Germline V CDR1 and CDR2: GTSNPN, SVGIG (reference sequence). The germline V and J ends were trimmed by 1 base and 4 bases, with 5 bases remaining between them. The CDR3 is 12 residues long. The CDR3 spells CAWSAGYNEQFF. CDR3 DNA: TGTGCCTGGAGTGCTGGTTACAATGAGCAGTTCTTC.

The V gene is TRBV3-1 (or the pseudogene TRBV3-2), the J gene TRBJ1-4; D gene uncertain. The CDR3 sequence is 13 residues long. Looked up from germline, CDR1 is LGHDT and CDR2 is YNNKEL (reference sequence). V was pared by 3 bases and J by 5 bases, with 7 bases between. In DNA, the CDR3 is TGTGCCAGCAGCCACGGTGTCAATGAAAAACTGTTTTTT. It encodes CASSHGVNEKLFF.

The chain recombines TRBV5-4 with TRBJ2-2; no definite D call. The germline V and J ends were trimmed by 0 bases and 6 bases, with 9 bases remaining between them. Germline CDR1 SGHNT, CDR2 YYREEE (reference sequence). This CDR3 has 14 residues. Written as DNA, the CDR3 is TGTGCCAGCAGCTTGGTTGCTGGCGCCGGGGAGCTGTTTTTT. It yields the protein CASSLVAGAGELFF. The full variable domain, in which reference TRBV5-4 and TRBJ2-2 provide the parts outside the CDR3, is ETGVTQSPTHLIKTRGQQVTLRCSSQSGHNTVSWYQQALGQGPQFIFQYYREEENGRGNFPPRFSGLQFPNYSSELNVNALELDDSALYLCASSLVAGAGELFFGEGSRLTVL.

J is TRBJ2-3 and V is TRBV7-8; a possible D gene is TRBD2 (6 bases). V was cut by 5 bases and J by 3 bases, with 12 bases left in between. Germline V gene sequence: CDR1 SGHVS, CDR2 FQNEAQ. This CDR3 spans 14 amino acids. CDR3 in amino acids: CASSGGTATDTQYF. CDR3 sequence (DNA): TGTGCCAGCAGCGGGGGGACTGCGACAGATACGCAGTATTTT. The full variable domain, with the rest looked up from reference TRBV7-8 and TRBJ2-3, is GAGVSQSPRYKVAKRGQDVALRCDPISGHVSLFWYQQALGQGPEFLTYFQNEAQLDKSGLPSDRFFAERPEGSVSTLKIQRTQQEDSAVYLCASSGGTATDTQYFGPGTRLTVL.

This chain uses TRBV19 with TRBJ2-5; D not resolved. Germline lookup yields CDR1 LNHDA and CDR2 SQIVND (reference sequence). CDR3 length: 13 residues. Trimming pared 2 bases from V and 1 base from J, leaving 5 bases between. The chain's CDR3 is CASSINRQETQYF. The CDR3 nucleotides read TGTGCCAGTAGTATAAATCGCCAAGAGACCCAGTACTTC. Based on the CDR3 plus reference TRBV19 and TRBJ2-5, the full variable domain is DGGITQSPKYLFRKEGQNVTLSCEQNLNHDAMYWYRQDPGQGLRLIYYSQIVNDFQKGDIAEGYSVSREKKESFPLTVTSAQKNPTAFYLCASSINRQETQYFGPGTRLLVL.

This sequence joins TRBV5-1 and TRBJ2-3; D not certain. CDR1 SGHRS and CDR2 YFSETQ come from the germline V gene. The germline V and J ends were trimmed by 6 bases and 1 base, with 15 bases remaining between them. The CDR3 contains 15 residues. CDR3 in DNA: TGCGCCAGCACCACTCAGGTCGCAGGCACAGATACGCAGTATTTT. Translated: CASTTQVAGTDTQYF.

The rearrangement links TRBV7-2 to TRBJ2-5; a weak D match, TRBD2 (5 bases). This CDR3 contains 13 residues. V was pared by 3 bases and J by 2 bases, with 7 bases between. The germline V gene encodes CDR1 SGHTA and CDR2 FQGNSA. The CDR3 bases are TGTGCCAGCAGCTTGCGGACTCAAGAGACCCAGTACTTC. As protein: CASSLRTQETQYF.

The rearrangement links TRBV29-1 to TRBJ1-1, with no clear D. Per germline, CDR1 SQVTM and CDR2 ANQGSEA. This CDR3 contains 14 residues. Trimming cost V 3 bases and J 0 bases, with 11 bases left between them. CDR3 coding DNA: TGCAGCGTTGACGAGGGAGGCATGAACACTGAAGCTTTCTTT. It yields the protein CSVDEGGMNTEAFF.

The chain's CDR3 is CASSEGTIRSGYTF. CDR3 nucleotide sequence: TGTGCCAGCAGTGAAGGGACAATAAGATCCGGCTACACCTTC. The chain uses TRBV6-1 and TRBJ1-2; weak D call: TRBD1 (5 bases). There are 14 residues in the CDR3. CDR1 and CDR2 from the germline V gene are MNHNS and SASEGT. V lost 1 base and J 8 bases, leaving 14 bases between the germline ends.